Sequencing of this T cell receptor beta chain was carried out in a study of shared clonotypes between healthy human individuals. Study-wide findings and caveats: Donors were few, which limited the genetic and exposure-history diversity represented.

This CDR3 has 15 residues. As concerns this clone: Its matching antigen is unknown.

Tens of thousands of T cell genomes, or roughly 320 ng DNA, went into unsorted PBMC replicate PCRs. Using immunoSEQ multiplex PCR, the repertoire was profiled, and TCRdb retains in-frame clones only, with some absent. The repertoire consists of roughly 500,000 clones, with around 78% occurring once and the leading ten covering 10% to 15%. This receptor was identified in a woman aged 40 to 49 in good health. Some clones in this sample may be carry-over from other donors' samples. This chain connects TRBV21-1 to TRBJ2-2; the table calls TRBD1, which could not be checked here. TRBV21-1 is deemed a pseudogene. Sequencing was performed on PBMCs. Here the CDR3 reads CASSKRDRVTGELFF. The CDR3 bases are TGTGCCAGCAGCAAACGAGACAGGGTCACCGGGGAGCTGTTTTTT.